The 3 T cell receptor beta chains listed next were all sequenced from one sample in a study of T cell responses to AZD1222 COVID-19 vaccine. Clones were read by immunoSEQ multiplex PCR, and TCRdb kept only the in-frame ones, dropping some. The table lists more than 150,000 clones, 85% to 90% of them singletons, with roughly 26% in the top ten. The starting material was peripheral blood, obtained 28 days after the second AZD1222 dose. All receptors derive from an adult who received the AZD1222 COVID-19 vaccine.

CDR3 region: CANWDFDYEQYF. The CDR3 nucleotides read TGCGCCAACTGGGACTTCGATTACGAGCAGTACTTC. The genes are TRBV5-1 and TRBJ2-7; possibly TRBD2 for D (6 bases). CDR3 length: 12 amino acids. V was pared by 9 bases and J by 4 bases, with 14 bases between. Per germline, CDR1 SGHRS and CDR2 YFSETQ. The full variable domain, rest sourced from reference TRBV5-1 and TRBJ2-7, is KAGVTQTPRYLIKTRGQQVTLSCSPISGHRSVSWYQQTPGQGLQFLFEYFSETQRNKGNFPGRFSGRQFSNSRSEMNVSTLELGDSALYLCANWDFDYEQYFGPGTRLTVT.

The CDR3 DNA sequence: TGTGCCAGCAGCTTAGTTCAATACCACGAGCAGTACTTC. Residues: CASSLVQYHEQYF. The V and J genes are TRBV7-9 and TRBJ2-7; D not certain. The CDR3 contains 13 residues. Trimming cost V 1 base and J 5 bases, with 9 bases left between them. Germline assignment: CDR1 SEHNR and CDR2 FQNEAQ (reference sequence).

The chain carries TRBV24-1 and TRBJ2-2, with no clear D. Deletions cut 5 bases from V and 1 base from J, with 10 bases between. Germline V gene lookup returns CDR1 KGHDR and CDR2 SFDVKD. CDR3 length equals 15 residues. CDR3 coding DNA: TGTGCCACCAGTGTTAACCAAAGGAACACCGGGGAGCTGTTTTTT. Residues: CATSVNQRNTGELFF.